The 11 T cell receptor beta chains below all came from one sample that was sequenced in a study of cytomegalovirus exposure and HLA in healthy donors. Generated by immunoSEQ multiplex PCR, the TCRdb table keeps only in-frame clones and is missing some. The table has under 300,000 clones, around 86% seen once. Material for sequencing was PBMCs. These receptors came from a woman between 18 and 29 years old in good health and CMV-seronegative.

This sequence joins TRBV27 and TRBJ1-5; no clear D gene. V was clipped by 5 bases and J by 7 bases, with 9 bases between them. Germline lookup yields CDR1 MNHEY and CDR2 SMNVEV (reference sequence). This CDR3 is 12 amino acids long. In nucleotides, the CDR3 is TGTGCCAGCAGTAATGGAGGGCAGCCCCAGCATTTT. This codes for CASSNGGQPQHF.

This chain uses TRBV6-5 with TRBJ1-1; a possible D gene is TRBD1 (6 bases). Trimming stripped 0 bases from V and 10 bases from J, with 18 bases between. Germline V CDR1 and CDR2: MNHEY, SVGAGI. CDR3 size: 15 residues. The CDR3 nucleotides read TGTGCCAGCAGTTACTCGAGAGGAACAGGGCGTGCAGCTTTCTTT. Its translation is CASSYSRGTGRAAFF.

V gene TRBV4-1 combines with J gene TRBJ2-7; 9 bases agree with TRBD2. The CDR3 is 14 residues long. J lost 2 bases, V lost 4 bases, and 3 bases had no gene match. CDR1 and CDR2 (germline): MGHRA, YSYEKL. The CDR3 region has the DNA TGCGCCAGCAGCCTGACTAGCGGCGCCTACGAGCAGTACTTC. Protein: CASSLTSGAYEQYF.

The rearrangement uses TRBV6-5 and TRBJ2-7, with 11 bases identical to TRBD1. Germline CDR1 reads MNHEY; CDR2 reads SVGAGI. The J segment lost 4 bases and the V segment lost 5 bases, leaving 4 bases of the junction unmatched. This CDR3 has 14 residues. The CDR3 bases are TGTGCCAGCAGTGACGGACAGGGGGCTTACGAGCAGTACTTC. It yields the protein CASSDGQGAYEQYF.

The V call is TRBV7-2, the J call TRBJ2-7; D is unclear. Trimming took off 4 bases at V and 2 bases at J, with 12 bases between the two ends. CDR1 is SGHTA, CDR2 FQGNSA, per germline. The CDR3 is 14 residues long. For the CDR3, the DNA is TGTGCCAGCAGCTATTTTGAGGATACCTACGAGCAGTACTTC. Translation gives CASSYFEDTYEQYF.

The chain is built from TRBV27 and TRBJ2-7; TRBD1 matches at 7 bases. From germline, CDR1 is MNHEY and CDR2 SMNVEV (reference sequence). This CDR3 has 15 amino acids. V trimming: 5 bases; J trimming: 2 bases; junction bases outside the gene matches: 9. CDR3 coding DNA: TGTGCCAGCAGTACCCGACAGGGTCGACCCTACGAGCAGTACTTC. Translating it yields CASSTRQGRPYEQYF.

This clone appeared a few times. The rearrangement uses TRBV2 and TRBJ2-3; 13 bases line up with TRBD2. Germline assignment: CDR1 SNHLY and CDR2 FYNNEI. The CDR3 sequence is 16 residues long. J gave up 5 bases and V 3 bases, and 5 bases lay outside the gene matches. The CDR3 sequence is CASSEGTSGGGDTQYF. DNA for the CDR3: TGTGCCAGCAGTGAGGGTACTAGCGGGGGGGGAGATACGCAGTATTTT.

The genes are TRBV7-2 and TRBJ2-1; perhaps TRBD1 as D (6 bases). The CDR3 loop spans 15 amino acids. Germline V gene data show CDR1 as SGHTA and CDR2 as FQGNSA. V dropped 5 bases and J dropped 0 bases, with 11 bases sitting between them. The DNA of the CDR3 is TGTGCCAGCAGCCCACGAGGGGGCTCCTACAATGAGCAGTTCTTC. Its translation: CASSPRGGSYNEQFF.

CDR3 sequence: CASSLLSPGQGRGEQYF. The CDR3 DNA reads TGTGCCAGCAGCTTATTGTCTCCGGGACAGGGTCGTGGAGAGCAGTACTTC. This sequence joins TRBV7-9 and TRBJ2-7; 9 nucleotides line up with TRBD1. The V and J ends lost 2 bases and 7 bases, in that order; junction bases with no gene match: 15. Germline CDR1 SEHNR, CDR2 FQNEAQ (reference sequence). The CDR3 is 17 amino acids.

This chain joins TRBV27 and TRBJ2-7; 7 nucleotides align to TRBD2. This CDR3 has 17 amino acids. The V gene end was trimmed by 4 bases and the J gene end by 1 base; junction bases not matched to a gene: 13. The germline gives CDR1 MNHEY, CDR2 SMNVEV (reference sequence). CDR3: CASSYSRGDDPSYEQYF. CDR3 nucleotide sequence: TGTGCCAGCAGTTACTCCCGGGGGGACGATCCTTCCTACGAGCAGTACTTC.

The chain uses TRBV30 and TRBJ2-2, with no clear D. Germline loops: CDR1 GTSNPN, CDR2 SVGIG (reference sequence). Trimming shortened V by 0 bases and J by 1 base, and 3 bases separated the two germline ends. The CDR3 is made up of 13 amino acids. CDR3 in DNA: TGTGCCTGGAGTGTTCAGAACACCGGGGAGCTGTTTTTT. Its protein is CAWSVQNTGELFF.